The 26 T cell receptor beta chains below come from one sample, sequenced in a study of response to subunit inactivated influenza vaccine (dated by TCRdb to 2016 to 2019). The library was produced with RT-PCR. The listed sequencing device is Illumina HiSeq 2500. TCRdb reran the public reads through fastp at Q25 and MiXCR, keeping productive beta chains. A single entry per CDR3 protein holds the most common genes and DNA from its merged rows. For this sample the table gives under 550,000 distinct CDR3 sequences, of which under 8.5% were detected only once. Clones ranked in the top ten supply approximately 14% of the sample. This specimen was PBMCs from blood, taken less than 30 months after vaccination. The receptor set was obtained from a man aged 50 to 69 who received an inactivated influenza vaccine. Donor details come from another sample of the same person, matched by shared clones.

This clonotype has a count of ten or more. Relative to the germline gene, one junction end is altered; a read error may explain this. The V gene is TRBV29-1, the J gene TRBJ2-1; D perhaps matches TRBD2 (6 bases). The germline V gene has CDR1 SQVTM and CDR2 ANQGSEA. The CDR3 length is 11 residues. Here the CDR3 reads CSVDPRDSTSF. The CDR3 region has the DNA TGCAGCGTTGACCCCCGGGACTCTACCTCCTTC.

This clonotype was observed a handful of times. The chain couples TRBV4-1 to TRBJ2-5; no clear D. The germline V gene encodes CDR1 MGHRA and CDR2 YSYEKL. Trimming shortened V by 1 base and J by 9 bases, and 12 bases separated the two germline ends. CDR3 length: 13 amino acids. CDR3 nucleotide sequence: TGCGCCAGCAGCCAAGCGACGGCCCGGGCCCAGTACTTC. Amino acids: CASSQATARAQYF.

The V gene is TRBV11-2, the J gene TRBJ2-2; TRBD2 might be the D (6 bases). The CDR3 has 18 residues. The V gene's germline CDR1 is SGHAT and CDR2 FQNNGV. Trimming stripped 1 base from V and 1 base from J, with 16 bases between. CDR3: CASSLGWGDPGNTGELFF. The CDR3 DNA follows: TGTGCCAGCAGCTTAGGATGGGGGGACCCAGGGAACACCGGGGAGCTGTTTTTT.

This clonotype showed up just a few times. The rearrangement uses TRBV7-2 and TRBJ2-2; D ambiguous. Trimming took off 7 bases at V and 6 bases at J, with 12 bases between the two ends. CDR3 length: 13 amino acids. CDR1 is SGHTA, CDR2 FQGNSA, per germline. As DNA, the CDR3 is TGTGCCAGCATCCCCCCTTTTCCCGGGGAGCTGTTTTTT. This translates into CASIPPFPGELFF.

The table lists this clonotype with a few counts. The genes are TRBV6-2 or TRBV6-3 and TRBJ2-1; TRBD2 might be the D (6 bases). V gave up 11 bases and J gave up 9 bases, with 17 bases separating them. CDR3 length: 12 residues. Germline V gene sequence: CDR1 MNHEY, CDR2 SVGEGT. CDR3 DNA sequence: TGTGCCTCGGGGGAGATTGATAGTGAGCAGTTCTTC. Protein sequence: CASGEIDSEQFF.

The chain employs TRBV4-3 and TRBJ1-2; D gene ambiguous. Germline V CDR1 and CDR2: LGHNA, YSLEER. The CDR3 sequence is 14 residues long. Trimming took 0 bases from V and 4 from J, leaving 9 bases between them. CDR3 loop: CASSQEWVGYGYTF. CDR3 coding DNA: TGCGCCAGCAGCCAAGAATGGGTGGGCTATGGCTACACCTTC.

The rearrangement joins TRBV2 to TRBJ2-7, with 7 bases identical to TRBD1. V shed 6 bases, J shed 0 bases, and the junction held 5 bases outside the gene matches. Germline CDR1 reads SNHLY; CDR2 reads FYNNEI. The CDR3 contains 14 residues. In DNA form, the CDR3 reads TGTGCCAGCAGAGAGGGACAGATCTCCTACGAGCAGTACTTC. It codes for CASREGQISYEQYF.

This clonotype was detected many times. The chain employs TRBV2 and TRBJ1-6; 7 bases fit TRBD1. This CDR3 comprises 15 residues. V trimming: 6 bases; J trimming: 4 bases; junction bases outside the gene matches: 6. Germline loops: CDR1 SNHLY, CDR2 FYNNEI. The CDR3, as DNA: TGTGCCAGCAGCCTGGGACAGAAGTATAATTCACCCCTCCACTTT. This codes for CASSLGQKYNSPLHF.

The sample holds a few counts of this clonotype. This chain links TRBV20-1 with TRBJ2-2, with a weak D call TRBD2 (5 bases). The CDR3 spans 15 residues. The V and J ends lost 1 base and 5 bases respectively, with 14 bases between them. Germline V CDR1 and CDR2: DFQATT, SNEGSKA (reference sequence). The CDR3 DNA is TGCAGTGCTAGAGTTCCGGGGAGTGGGACCGGGGAGCTGTTTTTT. It codes for CSARVPGSGTGELFF.

The rearrangement uses TRBV2 and TRBJ2-2; D not certain. Germline loops: CDR1 SNHLY, CDR2 FYNNEI. Trimming took 5 bases from V and 5 from J, leaving 12 bases between them. The CDR3 extends over 14 amino acids. CDR3 in amino acids: CASSIRLSTGELFF. DNA for the CDR3: TGTGCCAGCAGTATCAGACTGAGTACCGGGGAGCTGTTTTTT.

This clonotype was seen a handful of times. The chain links TRBV28 to TRBJ2-7, with 9 nucleotides matching TRBD2. The CDR3 covers 14 residues. Per the germline V gene, CDR1 is MDHEN and CDR2 is SYDVKM. Trimming cost V 5 bases and J 2 bases; bases outside gene matches: 4. The CDR3 here is CASSASGVTYEQYF. DNA of the CDR3: TGTGCCAGCAGTGCTAGCGGGGTCACCTACGAGCAGTACTTC.

This clonotype appeared many times. The chain links TRBV4-3 to TRBJ1-3; D gene uncertain. The CDR3 has 16 amino acids. Germline lookup yields CDR1 LGHNA and CDR2 YSLEER. The ends were cut back, 0 bases at V and 5 bases at J, with 14 bases in the middle. For the CDR3, the DNA is TGCGCCAGCAGCCAAGATGTAAAGGGTTGGAGAAACACCATATATTTT. Translation gives CASSQDVKGWRNTIYF.

The rearrangement links TRBV20-1 to TRBJ2-7; maybe TRBD2 (5 bases). V lost 3 bases, J lost 0 bases, and 21 bases lay in between. This CDR3 is built from 17 residues. Germline V CDR1 and CDR2: DFQATT, SNEGSKA (reference sequence). DNA of the CDR3: TGCAGTGCTAGGTCGGGGTCCGGCCTACGGGGCTCCTACGAGCAGTACTTC. Protein: CSARSGSGLRGSYEQYF.

The V gene is TRBV20-1, the J gene TRBJ2-2, with 12 bases fitting TRBD2. Germline loops: CDR1 DFQATT, CDR2 SNEGSKA (reference sequence). J gave up 4 bases and V 5 bases, and 5 bases lay outside the gene matches. The CDR3 is 15 residues long. The chain's CDR3 is CSALAGGPGTGELFF. CDR3 bases: TGCAGTGCTCTAGCGGGAGGGCCCGGCACCGGGGAGCTGTTTTTT.

This clonotype has a handful of counts. The chain has TRBV7-2 and TRBJ2-1; a possible D gene is TRBD1 (6 bases). The CDR3 consists of 16 residues. CDR1 SGHTA and CDR2 FQGNSA come from the germline V gene. V shed 5 bases and J shed 1 base, with 15 bases lying between them. The CDR3, as DNA: TGTGCCAGCAGCGCAGAGGGGGTAGGGTCCTACAATGAGCAGTTCTTC. Protein sequence: CASSAEGVGSYNEQFF.

This clonotype occurred a few times. The rearrangement uses TRBV4-1 and TRBJ2-1, with TRBD1 matching over 8 bases. Trimming removed 0 bases from V and 4 bases from J; junction bases left unmatched: 11. The CDR3 is 18 amino acids. CDR1 MGHRA and CDR2 YSYEKL come from the germline V gene. CDR3 sequence: CASSQDLVQGALYNEQFF. The CDR3 DNA sequence: TGCGCCAGCAGCCAAGATCTCGTCCAGGGGGCCTTATACAATGAGCAGTTCTTC.

This clonotype was counted ten times or more. The V and J genes are TRBV12-3 or TRBV12-4 and TRBJ2-5; 16 bases line up with TRBD2. V was pared by 6 bases and J by 2 bases, with 0 bases of the junction left unmatched. The CDR3 loop spans 15 amino acids. The CDR3 nucleotides read TGTGCCAGCAGGGGACTAGCGGGAGGGCAAGAGACCCAGTACTTC. Translating it yields CASRGLAGGQETQYF.

This clonotype has at least ten counts. The chain employs TRBV5-1 and TRBJ2-1; weak D call: TRBD1 (6 bases). The ends were cut back, 2 bases at V and 4 bases at J, with 25 bases in the middle. The germline V gene encodes CDR1 SGHRS and CDR2 YFSETQ. The CDR3 contains 19 residues. This chain's CDR3 is CASSLGLLGARVEYNEQFF. In nucleotides, the CDR3 is TGCGCCAGCAGCTTAGGACTTTTGGGGGCCAGGGTGGAGTACAATGAGCAGTTCTTC.

This chain connects TRBV12-3 or TRBV12-4 to TRBJ2-1; 12 bases line up with TRBD2. V shed 7 bases and J 11 bases; nucleotides not matched to a gene: 15. CDR3 size: 16 residues. CDR3 residues: CASTPATSGGPKKQFF. The CDR3 nucleotides read TGTGCCAGCACCCCGGCCACTAGCGGGGGGCCAAAAAAGCAGTTCTTC.

This clonotype has at least ten counts. The chain is built from TRBV10-3 and TRBJ2-5; 10 nucleotides line up with TRBD2. The V and J ends lost 7 bases and 4 bases, in that order; junction bases with no gene match: 9. CDR1 ENHRY and CDR2 SYGVKD come from the germline V gene. CDR3 length equals 15 residues. CDR3: CAIKGSGRAGETQYF. CDR3 nucleotide sequence: TGTGCCATCAAAGGGAGCGGGAGGGCCGGAGAGACCCAGTACTTC.

This clonotype has at least ten counts. A junction boundary mismatches the germline segment, possibly from a read error. V gene TRBV10-2 combines with J gene TRBJ2-7; D gene ambiguous. CDR3 length equals 11 residues. Germline assignment: CDR1 WSHSY and CDR2 SAAADI. CDR3 coding DNA: TGCGCCAGCAGTGCACGGGCCGAGAGAAACTTC. Residues: CASSARAERNF.

J is TRBJ2-2 and V is TRBV5-1, with 7 positions matching TRBD2. Germline trimming cut 4 bases from V and 0 bases from J; bases unmatched to any gene: 3. The CDR3 length is 15 residues. The germline gives CDR1 SGHRS, CDR2 YFSETQ. CDR3 in amino acids: CASSGDYPNTGELFF. The CDR3, as DNA: TGCGCCAGCAGCGGGGACTACCCGAACACCGGGGAGCTGTTTTTT.

This clonotype appeared a few times. The CDR3 DNA sequence: TGTGCCACCAGTGATTCACGACAGAGCTCTAACTATGGCTACACCTTC. It encodes CATSDSRQSSNYGYTF. This sequence joins TRBV24-1 and TRBJ1-2; D perhaps matches TRBD1 (5 bases). With 2 bases removed from V and 0 bases from J, the gap between germline ends came to 12 bases. The CDR3 runs 16 residues. The germline V gene has CDR1 KGHDR and CDR2 SFDVKD.

This clonotype was recorded a few times. The chain recombines TRBV5-8 with TRBJ1-4; no clear D. Trimming took off 0 bases at V and 5 bases at J, with 17 bases between the two ends. This CDR3 has 17 amino acids. Germline CDR1 and CDR2: SGHTS and YDEGEE. The CDR3: CASSLASVFRENEKLFF. CDR3 in DNA: TGTGCCAGCAGCTTGGCTTCGGTATTCCGAGAGAATGAAAAACTGTTTTTT.

The chain's CDR3 is CASSPSRGGNTEAFF. DNA of the CDR3: TGCGCCAGCAGCCCTTCCAGGGGAGGGAACACTGAAGCTTTCTTT. The V gene is TRBV5-1, the J gene TRBJ1-1; tentative D call: TRBD1 (6 bases). V lost 4 bases and J lost 1, with 14 bases in between. The germline V gene has CDR1 SGHRS and CDR2 YFSETQ. The CDR3 extends over 15 amino acids.

This clonotype was seen more than once but under ten times. The chain employs TRBV20-1 and TRBJ2-7, with TRBD2 matching 14 bases. CDR3 size: 15 residues. The V gene's germline CDR1 is DFQATT and CDR2 SNEGSKA (reference sequence). V trimming: 7 bases; J trimming: 5 bases; junction bases outside the gene matches: 10. CDR3 sequence: CSGRTSGRLFHEQYF. DNA of the CDR3: TGCAGTGGTAGGACTAGCGGGAGGTTGTTTCACGAGCAGTACTTC.